This TCR beta chain was sequenced in a study of OX40 agonist ivuxolimab in advanced cancers. Study-level background: Partial responses were achieved by three patients, of whom one had hepatocellular carcinoma and two had cutaneous melanoma.

Cycle 7 day 1, cycle 4 day 1, and baseline were the timepoints at which blood was sampled. Profiled with immunoSEQ multiplex PCR; TCRdb holds only in-frame clones, not every one. The table records approximately 60,000 clones, about four fifths of them present only once. Germline V gene lookup returns CDR1 SGHDN and CDR2 FVKESK. Trimming pared 1 base from V and 0 bases from J, leaving 10 bases between. This CDR3 spans 15 amino acids. The sequenced sample was CD4+ or CD8+ T cells sorted from blood, obtained in a trial of the OX40 agonist ivuxolimab. This rearrangement joins TRBV14 to TRBJ2-7; either TRBD1 or TRBD2 may supply D (5 bases each). The TCR originated in an adult with an advanced solid tumor such as melanoma, head and neck, liver or kidney cancer. CDR3 sequence: CASSQGPGSSYEQYF. CDR3 nucleotide sequence: TGTGCCAGCAGCCAAGGGCCAGGGAGCTCCTACGAGCAGTACTTC.